A selection of T cell receptor beta chains follows, all from one sample in a study of post-analysis software for immune sequencing data. TCRdb used MiXCR to reprocess the PCR reads, holding one entry per CDR3 protein. The data show about 770,000 distinct CDR3 sequences, under 60% seen once. Specimen: blood. These receptors were obtained from a girl between 5 and 17 years old with multiple sclerosis. Each CDR3 is given with its conserved first and last residue. Each record gives: D gene, V gene, J gene, clone size, CDR3 DNA, CDR3 protein. The D gene is left open where the match is weak. The size field is filled for only some rows; it gives once, few, many or a size class.

>TRBD2|TRBV10-3|TRBJ2-1|few
TGTGCCATCAGTGACCCGACTAGCGGGAGGGCCAATGAGCAGTTCTTC
CAISDPTSGRANEQFF
>TRBD2|TRBV29-1|TRBJ2-1|-
TGCAGCGTGGTCGGCGGGAGTGGGAATGAGCAGTTCTTC
CSVVGGSGNEQFF
>-|TRBV6-5|TRBJ2-5|-
TGTGCCAGCAGTTACTCCCAAGACAGCTCCCAACCTCAAGAGACCCAGTACTTC
CASSYSQDSSQPQETQYF
>TRBD2|TRBV7-9|TRBJ2-7|few
TGTGCCAGCAGCAAACTAGCGATGAGCTCCTACGAGCAGTACTTC
CASSKLAMSSYEQYF
>-|TRBV20-1|TRBJ1-2|-
TGCAGTGCCAAACTTCCAGCCGCCTATGGCTACACCTTC
CSAKLPAAYGYTF
>-|TRBV29-1|TRBJ2-1|few
TGCAGCGTTGTGGGGGCGAGGATGGGGTTCTTC
CSVVGARMGFF
>TRBD1|TRBV7-9|TRBJ1-2|many
TGTGCCAGCAGCCAACAGGCCGGGACAGGGACCTATGGCTACACCTTC
CASSQQAGTGTYGYTF
>-|TRBV15|TRBJ2-6|few
TGTGCCACCAGCAGAGATAGAGGGTCTGGGGCCAACGTCCTGACTTTC
CATSRDRGSGANVLTF
>-|TRBV12-3/TRBV12-4|TRBJ1-1|-
TGTGCCAGCAGTTTGGGGGAAGGGATCACTGAAGCTTTCTTT
CASSLGEGITEAFF
>-|TRBV11-2|TRBJ2-2|-
TGTGCCAGCAGCCCGTATCGATGGGGAGTCGAAGCCGGGGAGCTGTTTTTT
CASSPYRWGVEAGELFF
>-|TRBV28|TRBJ1-4|few
TGTGCCAGCAGCCCCCTTGGCAGGGCAGATGAAAAACTGTTTTTT
CASSPLGRADEKLFF